The T cell receptor (beta chain) under discussion was sequenced for a study of T cells in Graves' hyperthyroidism and ophthalmopathy. As for the study in general: At initial diagnosis, before any treatment had begun, peripheral blood was obtained.

The J segment lost 5 bases and the V segment lost 1 base, leaving 7 bases of the junction unmatched. Germline CDR1 is MNHEY and CDR2 is SVGEGT. CDR3 length: 17 amino acids. Based on clinical symptoms, serum thyroxine and TRAb, thyroid ultrasound and orbital computed tomography, diagnoses were reached. Findings of the study overall: Most clonotypes expanded in the thyroid (above 0.001) were also present in blood. Using 13 V-J features, a model discriminated ophthalmopathy from stable hyperthyroidism.

TCR beta CDR3 region amplification was performed from RNA transcripts. Carried out on the TCR CDR3, a first-round RT-PCR used the HTBI primer set. TCRdb fed the multiplex PCR reads into MiXCR, producing one record per CDR3 protein. Of some 700,000 distinct CDR3 sequences listed, about 18% are singletons. Many counts were recorded for this clonotype. What it binds is unknown. The sample consisted of blood. This rearrangement joins TRBV6-2 or TRBV6-3 to TRBJ2-3, with TRBD2 matching 12 bases. The sequence was collected from a man aged 45-60 years with Graves' hyperthyroidism. The chain's CDR3 is CASSYYQRGLAGDTQYF. DNA of the CDR3: TGTGCCAGCAGTTACTACCAGAGGGGACTAGCGGGAGATACGCAGTATTTT.